This entry features one TCR beta chain sequence. The data originate from a study of blood T cell repertoires in COVID-19. The overall study: Acute and convalescent COVID-19 specimens originated in the United States, Italy and Spain. Sample material is recorded as cDNA or gDNA derived from T cells, B-cell-depleted T cells, or PBMCs.

The CDR3 covers 15 residues. The ends lost 5 bases at V and 4 bases at J; junction bases unmatched: 5. Germline V CDR1 and CDR2: SGHTA, FQGNSA. Original handling: Using reference gene primer amplification, nucleated cell counts were estimated. The assay was immunoSEQ multiplex PCR, and TCRdb's table has in-frame clones only and misses some. D and trimming were read from the DNA, whereas the V and J calls and clone size are those reported in that table. The table has 250,000 to 350,000 clones, around 87% seen once. Sequenced material: peripheral blood. V gene TRBV7-2 combines with J gene TRBJ2-1, with TRBD2 identical over 10 bases. This clonotype was sampled from a woman aged 50 to 65 who had recovered from COVID-19. CDR3 amino acids: CASSLGTSAYNEQFF. The CDR3, as DNA: TGTGCCAGCAGCCTCGGGACTAGCGCGTACAATGAGCAGTTCTTC.